This T cell receptor (beta chain) stems from a study of blood T cell repertoires in COVID-19. Sequencing used immunoSEQ multiplex PCR; TCRdb keeps in-frame clones, though not all of them. The table has about 350,000 clones, 87% seen once. Between the trimmed V and J ends, which lost 1 base and 1 base, there was a span of 10 bases. CDR3 length equals 16 residues. Germline assignment: CDR1 MNHEY and CDR2 SVGAGI. The chain combines TRBV6-5 with TRBJ2-2, with TRBD2 as a possible D gene (5 bases). Sample: PBMCs or T cells enriched from blood (not recorded which). This TCR derives from a woman younger than 45 who had recovered from COVID-19. The CDR3 is CASSYLSSLNTGELFF. CDR3 bases: TGTGCCAGCAGTTACTTATCTAGCTTGAACACCGGGGAGCTGTTTTTT.